This T cell receptor (beta chain) was captured by sequencing in a study of blood T cell repertoires in COVID-19. Clones were read by immunoSEQ multiplex PCR, and TCRdb kept only the in-frame ones, dropping some. The table records approximately 130,000 clones, less than 90% of them present only once. This CDR3 region has 14 residues. V gave up 4 bases and J gave up 8 bases, with 12 bases separating them. Looked up from germline, CDR1 is KGHSH and CDR2 is LQKENI. The participants were between about 18 and 90 years old and came from 20 to 30 US areas. V usage is TRBV18 and J usage is TRBJ1-6; no clear D gene. The clonotype comes from a man aged 25-40 years who had recovered from COVID-19. The source material was PBMCs or T cells enriched from blood (not recorded which). The CDR3 reads CASSREGGHSPLHF. In nucleotides, the CDR3 is TGTGCCAGCTCACGGGAGGGTGGGCATTCACCCCTCCACTTT.